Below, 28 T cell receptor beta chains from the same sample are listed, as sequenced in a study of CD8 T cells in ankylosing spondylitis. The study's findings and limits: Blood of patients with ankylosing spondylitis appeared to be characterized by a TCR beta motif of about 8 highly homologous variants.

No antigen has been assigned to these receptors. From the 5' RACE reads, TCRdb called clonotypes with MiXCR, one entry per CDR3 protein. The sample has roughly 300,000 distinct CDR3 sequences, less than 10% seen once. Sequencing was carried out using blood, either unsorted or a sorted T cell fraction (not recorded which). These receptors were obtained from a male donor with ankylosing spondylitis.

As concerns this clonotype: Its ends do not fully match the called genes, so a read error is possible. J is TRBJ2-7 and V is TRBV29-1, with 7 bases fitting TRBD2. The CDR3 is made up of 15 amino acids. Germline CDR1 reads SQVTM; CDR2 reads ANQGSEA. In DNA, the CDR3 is TGCAGCGTTGATGGTGGTCCGGGAGGATCCTTCGAGCAGTACTTC. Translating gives CSVDGGPGGSFEQYF.

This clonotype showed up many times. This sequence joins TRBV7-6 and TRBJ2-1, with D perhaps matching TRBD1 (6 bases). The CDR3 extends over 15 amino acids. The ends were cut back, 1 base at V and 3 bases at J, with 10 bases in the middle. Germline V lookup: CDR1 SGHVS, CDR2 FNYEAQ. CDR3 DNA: TGTGCCAGCAGCTTAGGAGGACAGCTCTACAATGAGCAGTTCTTC. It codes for CASSLGGQLYNEQFF.

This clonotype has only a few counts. CDR3 region: CASSPLTGDSGNTIYF. The CDR3 DNA sequence: TGCGCCAGCAGCCCTCTGACAGGGGACTCTGGAAACACCATATATTTT. The chain couples TRBV5-1 to TRBJ1-3, with 8 bases fitting TRBD1. V dropped 4 bases and J dropped 0; count of bases not matched to a gene: 6. The CDR3 length is 16 residues. Germline-derived CDR1 and CDR2 are SGHRS and YFSETQ.

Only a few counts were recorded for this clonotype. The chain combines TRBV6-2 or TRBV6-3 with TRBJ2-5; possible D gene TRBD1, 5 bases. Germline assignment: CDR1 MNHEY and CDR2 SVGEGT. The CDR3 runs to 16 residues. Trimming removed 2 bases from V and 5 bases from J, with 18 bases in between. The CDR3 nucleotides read TGTGCCAGCAGTTACGACCCAGGGTGGGGTTCCGAGACCCAGTACTTC. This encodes CASSYDPGWGSETQYF.

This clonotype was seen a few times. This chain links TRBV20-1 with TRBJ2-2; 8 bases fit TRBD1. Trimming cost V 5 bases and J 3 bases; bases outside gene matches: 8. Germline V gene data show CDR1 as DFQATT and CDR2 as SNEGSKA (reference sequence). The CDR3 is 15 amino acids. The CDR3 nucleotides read TGCAGTGCTTCCTCCGGGACAGGATACACCGGGGAGCTGTTTTTT. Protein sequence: CSASSGTGYTGELFF.

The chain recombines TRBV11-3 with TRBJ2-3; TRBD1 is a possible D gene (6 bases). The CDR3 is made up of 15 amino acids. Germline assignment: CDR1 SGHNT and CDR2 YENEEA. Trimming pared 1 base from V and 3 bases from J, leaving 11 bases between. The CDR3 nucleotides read TGTGCCAGCAGCTTAGGAGGACAGCCTACAGATACGCAGTATTTT. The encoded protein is CASSLGGQPTDTQYF.

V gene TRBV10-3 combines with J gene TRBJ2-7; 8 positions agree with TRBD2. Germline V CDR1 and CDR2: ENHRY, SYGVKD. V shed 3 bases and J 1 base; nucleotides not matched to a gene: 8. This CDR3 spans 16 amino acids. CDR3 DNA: TGTGCCATCAGTGAAGTCGGTGGCGGGAGGTCCTACGAGCAGTACTTC. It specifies CAISEVGGGRSYEQYF.

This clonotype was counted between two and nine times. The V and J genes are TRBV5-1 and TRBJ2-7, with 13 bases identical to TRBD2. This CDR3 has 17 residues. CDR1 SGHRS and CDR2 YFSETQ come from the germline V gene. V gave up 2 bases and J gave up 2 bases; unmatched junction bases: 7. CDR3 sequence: CASSLKTGTSGTYEQYF. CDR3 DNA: TGCGCCAGCAGCTTAAAGACCGGGACTAGCGGGACCTACGAGCAGTACTTC.

The CDR3 bases are TGCGCCAGCAGCCCCTTCGGGAGCGGTGAGCAGTTCTTC. Protein product: CASSPFGSGEQFF. The chain couples TRBV5-1 to TRBJ2-1; D is perhaps TRBD2 (6 bases). Looked up from germline, CDR1 is SGHRS and CDR2 is YFSETQ. V lost 4 bases, J lost 9 bases, and 14 bases lay in between. The CDR3 is made up of 13 amino acids.

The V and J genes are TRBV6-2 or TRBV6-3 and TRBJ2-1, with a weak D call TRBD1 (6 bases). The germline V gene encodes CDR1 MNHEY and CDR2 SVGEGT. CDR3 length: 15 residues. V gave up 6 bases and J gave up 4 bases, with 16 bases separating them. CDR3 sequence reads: CASRKTGYGYNEQFF. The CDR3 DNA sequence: TGTGCCAGCAGAAAAACAGGGTATGGGTACAATGAGCAGTTCTTC.

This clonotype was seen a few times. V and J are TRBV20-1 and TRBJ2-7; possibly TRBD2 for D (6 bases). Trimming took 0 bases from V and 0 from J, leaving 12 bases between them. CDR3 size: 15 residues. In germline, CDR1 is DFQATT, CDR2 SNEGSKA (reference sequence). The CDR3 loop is CSAREIGGYSYEQYF. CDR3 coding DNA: TGCAGTGCTAGAGAGATTGGAGGGTACTCCTACGAGCAGTACTTC.

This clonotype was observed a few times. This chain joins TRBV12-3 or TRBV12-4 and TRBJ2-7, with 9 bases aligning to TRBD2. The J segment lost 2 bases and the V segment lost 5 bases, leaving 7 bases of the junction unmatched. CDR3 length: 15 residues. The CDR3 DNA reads TGTGCCAGCAGTGTTAGCGGGAGTGGAACCTACGAGCAGTACTTC. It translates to CASSVSGSGTYEQYF.

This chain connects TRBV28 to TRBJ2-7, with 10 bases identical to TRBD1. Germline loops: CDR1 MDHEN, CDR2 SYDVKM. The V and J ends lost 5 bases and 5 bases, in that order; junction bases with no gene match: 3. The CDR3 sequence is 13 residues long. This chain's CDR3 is CASSRDRGNEQYF. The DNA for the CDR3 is TGTGCCAGCAGTCGGGACAGGGGAAACGAGCAGTACTTC.

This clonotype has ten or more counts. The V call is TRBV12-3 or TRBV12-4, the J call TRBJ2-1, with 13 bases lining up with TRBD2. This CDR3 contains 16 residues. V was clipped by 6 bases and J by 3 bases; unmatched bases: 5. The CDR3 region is CASSTTSGRFYNEQFF. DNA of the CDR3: TGTGCCAGCAGCACGACTAGCGGGAGGTTCTACAATGAGCAGTTCTTC.

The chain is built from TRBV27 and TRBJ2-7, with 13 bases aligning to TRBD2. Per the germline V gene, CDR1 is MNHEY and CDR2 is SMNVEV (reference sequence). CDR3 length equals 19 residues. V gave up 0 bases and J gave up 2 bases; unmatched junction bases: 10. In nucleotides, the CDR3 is TGTGCCAGCAGTTTATCAATTGGGACTAGCGGGAACCATCCCTACGAGCAGTACTTC. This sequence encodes CASSLSIGTSGNHPYEQYF.

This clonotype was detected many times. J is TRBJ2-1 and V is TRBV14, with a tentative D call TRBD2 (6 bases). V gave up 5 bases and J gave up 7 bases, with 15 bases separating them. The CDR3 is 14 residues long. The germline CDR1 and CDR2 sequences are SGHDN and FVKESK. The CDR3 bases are TGTGCCAGCAGCTGGAGGGACGGCCATAATGAGCAGTTCTTC. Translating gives CASSWRDGHNEQFF.

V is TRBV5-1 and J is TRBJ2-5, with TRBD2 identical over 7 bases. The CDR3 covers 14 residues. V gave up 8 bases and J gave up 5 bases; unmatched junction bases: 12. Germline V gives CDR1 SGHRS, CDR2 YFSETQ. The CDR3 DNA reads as TGCGCCAGTAAGAGTGAGGGCGGGAGTGAGACCCAGTACTTC. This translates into CASKSEGGSETQYF.

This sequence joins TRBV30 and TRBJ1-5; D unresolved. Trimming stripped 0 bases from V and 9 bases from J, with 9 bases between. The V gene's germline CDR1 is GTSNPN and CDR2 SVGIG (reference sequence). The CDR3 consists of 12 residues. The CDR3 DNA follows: TGTGCCTGGAGTGTAAGACCGGGGCCCCAGCATTTT. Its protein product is CAWSVRPGPQHF.

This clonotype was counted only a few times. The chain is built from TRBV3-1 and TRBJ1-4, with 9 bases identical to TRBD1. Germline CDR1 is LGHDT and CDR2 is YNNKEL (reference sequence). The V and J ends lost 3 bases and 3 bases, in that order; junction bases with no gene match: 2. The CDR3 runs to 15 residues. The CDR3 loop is CASSQDRGPNEKLFF. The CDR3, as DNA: TGTGCCAGCAGCCAGGACAGGGGACCTAATGAAAAACTGTTTTTT.

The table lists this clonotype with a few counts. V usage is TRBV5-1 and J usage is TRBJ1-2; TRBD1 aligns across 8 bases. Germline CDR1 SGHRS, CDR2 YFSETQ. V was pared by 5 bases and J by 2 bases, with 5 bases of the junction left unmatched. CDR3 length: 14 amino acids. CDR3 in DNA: TGCGCCAGCAGGGAGGACAGGGAGAACTATGGCTACACCTTC. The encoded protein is CASREDRENYGYTF.

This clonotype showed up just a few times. The CDR3 sequence: CASSSTGSGANVLTF. CDR3 bases: TGTGCCAGCTCATCCACAGGGTCCGGGGCCAACGTCCTGACTTTC. V gene TRBV18 combines with J gene TRBJ2-6, with a possible D match to TRBD1 (6 bases). The CDR3 runs to 15 residues. V gave up 5 bases and J gave up 4 bases, with 12 bases separating them. Germline assignment: CDR1 KGHSH and CDR2 LQKENI.

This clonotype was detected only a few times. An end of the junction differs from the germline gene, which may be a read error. In DNA, the CDR3 is TGCAGTGCTGGAGACAGGGGCATAGTGGACGAGCAGTACTTC. Translation gives CSAGDRGIVDEQYF. The chain employs TRBV20-1 and TRBJ2-7, with 8 bases that match TRBD1. This CDR3 spans 14 amino acids. Germline V lookup: CDR1 DFQATT, CDR2 SNEGSKA (reference sequence).

The CDR3 DNA reads TGTGCCAGCAGTGTGCCGGGAGCTGGGGCCAACGTCCTGACTTTC. It is translated as CASSVPGAGANVLTF. The chain carries TRBV25-1 and TRBJ2-6; D is possibly TRBD2 (6 bases). The V and J ends lost 4 bases and 2 bases respectively, with 9 bases between them. Germline CDR1 is MGHDK and CDR2 is SYGVNS. The CDR3 spans 15 residues.

The CDR3 DNA reads as TGCGCCAGCAGCCAAGCGCTAGCGCGGAAAAACATTCAGTACTTC. Protein product: CASSQALARKNIQYF. V usage is TRBV4-3 and J usage is TRBJ2-4; possibly TRBD2 for D (6 bases). Per the germline V gene, CDR1 is LGHNA and CDR2 is YSLEER. The CDR3 runs to 15 residues. V shed 1 base and J shed 4 bases, with 11 bases lying between them.

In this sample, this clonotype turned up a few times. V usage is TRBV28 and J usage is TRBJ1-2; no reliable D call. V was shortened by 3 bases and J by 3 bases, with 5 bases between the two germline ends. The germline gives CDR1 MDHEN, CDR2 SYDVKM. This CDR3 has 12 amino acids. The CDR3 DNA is TGTGCCAGCAGTTTCGCGGACTATGGCTACACCTTC. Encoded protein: CASSFADYGYTF.

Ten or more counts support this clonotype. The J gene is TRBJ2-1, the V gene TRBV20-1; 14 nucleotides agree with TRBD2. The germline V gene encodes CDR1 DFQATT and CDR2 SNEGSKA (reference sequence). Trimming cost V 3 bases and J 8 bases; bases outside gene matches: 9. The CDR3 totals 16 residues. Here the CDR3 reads CSASPGTSGRPDEQFF. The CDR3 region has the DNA TGCAGTGCTAGCCCCGGGACTAGCGGGAGACCGGATGAGCAGTTCTTC.

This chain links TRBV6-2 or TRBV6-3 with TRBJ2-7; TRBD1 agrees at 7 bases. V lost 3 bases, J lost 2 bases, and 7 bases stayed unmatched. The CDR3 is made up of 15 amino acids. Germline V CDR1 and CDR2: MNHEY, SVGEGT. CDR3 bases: TGTGCCAGCAGTTATTCTCCAGGGGGACCCTACGAGCAGTACTTC. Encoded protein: CASSYSPGGPYEQYF.

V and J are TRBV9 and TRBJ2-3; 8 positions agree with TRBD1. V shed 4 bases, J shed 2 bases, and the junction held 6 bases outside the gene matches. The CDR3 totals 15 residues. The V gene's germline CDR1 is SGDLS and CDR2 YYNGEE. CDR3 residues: CASSSRTGNTDTQYF. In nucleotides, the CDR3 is TGTGCCAGCAGCTCACGGACAGGGAACACAGATACGCAGTATTTT. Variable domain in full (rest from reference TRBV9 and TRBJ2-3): DSGVTQTPKHLITATGQRVTLRCSPRSGDLSVYWYQQSLDQGLQFLIQYYNGEERAKGNILERFSAQQFPDLHSELNLSSLELGDSALYFCASSSRTGNTDTQYFGPGTRLTVL.